One T cell receptor beta chain is described in this entry. Recruitment covered some 25 US areas and drew participants whose ages spanned about 18 to 100 years. Assignments of participants to cohorts depended upon their own reported clinical history. The entry originates in a study of blood T cell repertoires in COVID-19. The repertoire was sequenced with immunoSEQ multiplex PCR; TCRdb's copy has only in-frame clones and lacks some. This table has fewer than 350,000 clones, around 89% appearing once. This CDR3 is built from 13 residues. V trimming: 5 bases; J trimming: 7 bases; junction bases outside the gene matches: 5. Germline CDR1 and CDR2: SGHKS and YYEKEE (reference sequence).

Sequenced sample: PBMCs or T cells enriched from blood (not recorded which). This clonotype was obtained from a woman between 25 and 40 years old with acute COVID-19. The rearrangement uses TRBV5-5 and TRBJ2-7, with TRBD1 matching over 11 bases. The CDR3: CASSWDRGAEQYF. CDR3 coding DNA: TGTGCCAGCAGTTGGGACAGGGGGGCGGAGCAGTACTTC.